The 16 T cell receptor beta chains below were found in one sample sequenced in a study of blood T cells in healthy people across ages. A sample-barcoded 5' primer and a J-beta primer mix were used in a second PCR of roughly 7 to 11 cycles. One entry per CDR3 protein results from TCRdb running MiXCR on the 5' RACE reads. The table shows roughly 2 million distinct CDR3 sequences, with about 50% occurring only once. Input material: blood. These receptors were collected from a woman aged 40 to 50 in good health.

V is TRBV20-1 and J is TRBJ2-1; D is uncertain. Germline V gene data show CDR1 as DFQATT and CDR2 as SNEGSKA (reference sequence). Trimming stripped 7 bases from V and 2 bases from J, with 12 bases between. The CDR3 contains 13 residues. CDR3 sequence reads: CSVAADTYNEQFF. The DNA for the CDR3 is TGCAGTGTCGCGGCAGACACCTACAATGAGCAGTTCTTC.

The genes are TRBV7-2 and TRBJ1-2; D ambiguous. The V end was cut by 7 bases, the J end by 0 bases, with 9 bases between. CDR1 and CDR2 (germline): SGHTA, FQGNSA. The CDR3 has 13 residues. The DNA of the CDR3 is TGTGCCAGCAAACTACAAGCTAACTATGGCTACACCTTC. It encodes CASKLQANYGYTF.

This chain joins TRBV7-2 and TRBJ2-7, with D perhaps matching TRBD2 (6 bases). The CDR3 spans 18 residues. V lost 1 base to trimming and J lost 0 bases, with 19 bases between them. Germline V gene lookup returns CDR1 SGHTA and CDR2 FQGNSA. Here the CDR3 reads CASSLGRGTGTYSYEQYF. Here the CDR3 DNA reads TGTGCCAGCAGCTTAGGCCGAGGTACCGGGACTTACTCCTACGAGCAGTACTTC.

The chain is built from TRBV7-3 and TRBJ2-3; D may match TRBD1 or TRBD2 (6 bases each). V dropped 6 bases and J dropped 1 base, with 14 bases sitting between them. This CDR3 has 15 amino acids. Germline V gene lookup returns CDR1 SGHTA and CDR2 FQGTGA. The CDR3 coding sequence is TGTGCCAGCAGTCCACGGGGGCGGGGCACAGATACGCAGTATTTT. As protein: CASSPRGRGTDTQYF.

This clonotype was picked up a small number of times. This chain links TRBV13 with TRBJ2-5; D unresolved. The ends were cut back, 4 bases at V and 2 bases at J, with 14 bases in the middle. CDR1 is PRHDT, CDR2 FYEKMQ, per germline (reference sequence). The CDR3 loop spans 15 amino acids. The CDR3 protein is CASSSRPGYQETQYF. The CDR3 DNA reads TGTGCCAGCAGCTCCCGGCCAGGCTATCAAGAGACCCAGTACTTC.

CDR3 DNA sequence: TGTGCCAGCAGCTTAGATTGGGTTAACAATGAGCAGTTCTTC. Translation: CASSLDWVNNEQFF. This chain joins TRBV7-2 and TRBJ2-1; D is unclear. CDR1 is SGHTA and CDR2 is FQGNSA in the germline V gene. The V and J ends lost 1 base and 5 bases respectively, with 9 bases between them. The CDR3 runs to 14 residues.

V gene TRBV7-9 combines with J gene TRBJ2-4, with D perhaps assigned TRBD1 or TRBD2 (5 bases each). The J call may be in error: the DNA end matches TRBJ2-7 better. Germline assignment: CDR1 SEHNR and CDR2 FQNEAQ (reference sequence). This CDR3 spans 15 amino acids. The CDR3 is CASSFRDRSYGEQYF. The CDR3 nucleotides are TGTGCCAGCAGCTTCCGGGACCGATCGTACGGCGAGCAGTACTTC.

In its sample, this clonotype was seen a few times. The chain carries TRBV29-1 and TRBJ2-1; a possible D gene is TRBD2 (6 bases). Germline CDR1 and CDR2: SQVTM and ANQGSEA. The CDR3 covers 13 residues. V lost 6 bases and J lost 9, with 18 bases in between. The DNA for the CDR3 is TGCAGCGTAAGCCGGGACTCCTGGCGTGAGCAGTTCTTC. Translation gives CSVSRDSWREQFF.

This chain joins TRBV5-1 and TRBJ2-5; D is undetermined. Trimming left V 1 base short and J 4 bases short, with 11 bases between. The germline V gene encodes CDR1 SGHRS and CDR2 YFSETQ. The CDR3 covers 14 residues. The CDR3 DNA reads TGCGCCAGCAGCTTGTTGGCGGTACCAGAGACCCAGTACTTC. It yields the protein CASSLLAVPETQYF.

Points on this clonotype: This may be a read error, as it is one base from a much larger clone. This CDR3 reads CACSSDRGAKNIQYF. The CDR3 DNA reads TGTGCCTGCAGTTCCGACAGGGGAGCCAAAAACATTCAGTACTTC. The gene calls are TRBV6-2 or TRBV6-3 and TRBJ2-4; TRBD1 matches at 8 bases. The CDR3 extends over 15 amino acids. Germline values: CDR1 MNHEY, CDR2 SVGEGT.

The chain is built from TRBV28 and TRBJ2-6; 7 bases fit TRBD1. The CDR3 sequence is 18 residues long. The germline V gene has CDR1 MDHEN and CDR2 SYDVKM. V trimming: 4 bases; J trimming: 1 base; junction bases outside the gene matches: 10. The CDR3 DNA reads TGTGCCAGCAGTTATCCCGGAGAACAGGGGTCTGGGGCCAACGTCCTGACTTTC. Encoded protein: CASSYPGEQGSGANVLTF.

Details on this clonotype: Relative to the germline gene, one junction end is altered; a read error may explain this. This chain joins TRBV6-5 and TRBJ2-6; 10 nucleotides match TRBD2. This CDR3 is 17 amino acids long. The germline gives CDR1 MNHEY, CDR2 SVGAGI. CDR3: CAGSSGSGGPGANVLTF. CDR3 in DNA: TGTGCCGGCAGTTCCGGTAGCGGGGGGCCTGGGGCCAACGTCCTGACTTTC.

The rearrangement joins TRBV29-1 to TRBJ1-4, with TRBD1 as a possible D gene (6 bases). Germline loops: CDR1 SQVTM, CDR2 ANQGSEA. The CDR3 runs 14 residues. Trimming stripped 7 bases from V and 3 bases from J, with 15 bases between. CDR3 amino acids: CSAASGAANEKLFF. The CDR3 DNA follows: TGCAGCGCCGCCTCGGGGGCCGCTAATGAAAAACTGTTTTTT.

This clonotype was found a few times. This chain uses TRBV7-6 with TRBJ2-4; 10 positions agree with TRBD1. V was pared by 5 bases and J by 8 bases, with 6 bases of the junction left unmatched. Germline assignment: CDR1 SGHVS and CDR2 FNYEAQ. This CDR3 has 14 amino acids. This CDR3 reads CASSPDRGNDIQYF. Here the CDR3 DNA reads TGTGCCAGCAGCCCGGACAGGGGGAATGACATTCAGTACTTC.

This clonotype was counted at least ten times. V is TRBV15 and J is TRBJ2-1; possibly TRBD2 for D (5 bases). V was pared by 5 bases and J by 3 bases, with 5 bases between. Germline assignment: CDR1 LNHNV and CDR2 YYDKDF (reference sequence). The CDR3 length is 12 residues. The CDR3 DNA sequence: TGTGCCACCAGCGAGGGCTACAATGAGCAGTTCTTC. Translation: CATSEGYNEQFF.

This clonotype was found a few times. Here the CDR3 reads CSAAGLGNYGYTF. The CDR3 nucleotides are TGCAGCGCAGCGGGACTGGGGAACTATGGCTACACCTTC. The chain has TRBV29-1 and TRBJ1-2; maybe TRBD1 (5 bases). Germline-derived CDR1 and CDR2 are SQVTM and ANQGSEA. V was trimmed by 7 bases and J by 2 bases, leaving 14 bases between them. This CDR3 has 13 residues.